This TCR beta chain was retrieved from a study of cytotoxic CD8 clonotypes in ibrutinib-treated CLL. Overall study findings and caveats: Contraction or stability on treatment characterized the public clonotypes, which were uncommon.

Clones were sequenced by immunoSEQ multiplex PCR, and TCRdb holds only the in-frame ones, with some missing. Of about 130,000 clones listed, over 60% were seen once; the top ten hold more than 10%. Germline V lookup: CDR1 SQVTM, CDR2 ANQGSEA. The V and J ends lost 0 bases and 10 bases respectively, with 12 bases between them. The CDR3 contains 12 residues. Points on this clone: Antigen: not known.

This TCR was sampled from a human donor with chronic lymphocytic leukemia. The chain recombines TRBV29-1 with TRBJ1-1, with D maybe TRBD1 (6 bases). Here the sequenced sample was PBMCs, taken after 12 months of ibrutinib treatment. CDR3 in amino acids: CSVEDLGRGAFF. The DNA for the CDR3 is TGCAGCGTTGAAGATTTGGGCAGGGGAGCTTTCTTT.